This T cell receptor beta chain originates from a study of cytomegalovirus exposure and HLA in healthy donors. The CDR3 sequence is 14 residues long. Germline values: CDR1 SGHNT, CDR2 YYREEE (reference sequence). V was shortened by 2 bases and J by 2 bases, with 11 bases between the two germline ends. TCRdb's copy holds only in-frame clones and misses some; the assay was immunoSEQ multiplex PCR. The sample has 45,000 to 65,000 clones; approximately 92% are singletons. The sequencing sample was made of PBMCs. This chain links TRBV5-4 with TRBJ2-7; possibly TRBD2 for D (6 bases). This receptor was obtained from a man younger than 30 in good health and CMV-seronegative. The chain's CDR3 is CASSFAGNPYEQYF. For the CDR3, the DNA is TGTGCCAGCAGCTTTGCGGGGAATCCCTACGAGCAGTACTTC.